This T cell receptor (beta chain) was sequenced in a study of response to subunit inactivated influenza vaccine. Study results and limitations: It was suggested by the authors that few new T cells are recruited by each seasonal influenza vaccination.

This clonotype was recorded many times. Its antigen is as yet unknown. TCRdb processed the RT-PCR reads anew with MiXCR; each CDR3 protein has one entry. The sample carries over 650,000 distinct CDR3 sequences, roughly 18% recorded once. V was pared by 7 bases and J by 4 bases, with 6 bases of the junction left unmatched. Germline V gives CDR1 MDHEN, CDR2 SYDVKM. This CDR3 is built from 13 residues. The V call is TRBV28, the J call TRBJ2-7; 8 nucleotides agree with TRBD2. This TCR was recovered from a man aged 50 or older who received an inactivated influenza vaccine. The sample here was PBMCs from blood, taken 4 to 6 days after vaccination. The CDR3 loop is CASMVAGRYEQYF. The DNA of the CDR3 is TGTGCCAGCATGGTAGCGGGGAGGTACGAGCAGTACTTC. Complete variable domain (other parts from reference TRBV28 and TRBJ2-7): DVKVTQSSRYLVKRTGEKVFLECVQDMDHENMFWYRQDPGLGLRLIYFSYDVKMKEKGDIPEGYSVSREKKERFSLILESASTNQTSMYLCASMVAGRYEQYFGPGTRLTVT.